This TCR beta chain was identified in a study of CD8 T cells in ankylosing spondylitis. V lost 4 bases, J lost 4 bases, and 8 bases lay in between. The germline CDR1 and CDR2 sequences are SGHDN and FVKESK. This CDR3 has 13 amino acids. Study observations and caveats: A subset of motif variants has previously been described in the synovial fluid and blood of reactive arthritis. In ankylosing spondylitis patients, matched synovial fluid reportedly showed significant enrichment of disease-linked clones. One TCR beta motif, made up of fewer than 10 highly homologous variants, appeared characteristic of ankylosing spondylitis blood.

This clonotype has a handful of counts. Its matching antigen is unknown. TCRdb fed the 5' RACE reads into MiXCR, producing one record per CDR3 protein. This sample carries fewer than 400,000 distinct CDR3 sequences, about 22% of them seen once, and the ten largest clones take about 16%. The V and J genes are TRBV14 and TRBJ1-3, with D unresolved. This receptor was taken from a male donor with ankylosing spondylitis. The source material was blood, either unsorted or a sorted T cell fraction (not recorded which). CDR3 amino acids: CASSRNNGNTIYF. CDR3 nucleotides: TGTGCCAGCAGCCGGAATAACGGAAACACCATATATTTT.